The 26 T cell receptor beta chains below all came from one sample that was sequenced in a study of blood T cells in healthy people across ages. The second PCR ran about 6 to 12 cycles with a sample-barcoded 5' primer and J-beta primers. Each CDR3 protein gets one entry after TCRdb re-called the 5' RACE reads with MiXCR. The table shows a few hundred thousand distinct CDR3 sequences, with 27% occurring only once. The sample taken for sequencing was blood. All receptors derive from a woman aged 70-85 years in good health.

The CDR3 DNA follows: TGCAGTGCTTCACGGAAGACCCAGTACTTC. Translating gives CSASRKTQYF. The rearrangement links TRBV20-1 to TRBJ2-7; D is uncertain. The J call could be wrong; TRBJ2-5 is a better fit for the DNA end. Germline assignment: CDR1 DFQATT and CDR2 SNEGSKA (reference sequence). This CDR3 has 10 amino acids.

The chain uses TRBV27 and TRBJ1-2; TRBD1 matches 9 bases. V trimming: 1 base; J trimming: 8 bases; junction bases outside the gene matches: 5. Germline CDR1 reads MNHEY; CDR2 reads SMNVEV (reference sequence). The CDR3 loop spans 14 amino acids. CDR3 residues: CASSLYRGLGGYTF. The CDR3, as DNA: TGTGCCAGCAGTTTATACAGGGGGCTTGGGGGCTACACCTTC.

This clonotype has at least ten counts. The V and J genes are TRBV3-1 and TRBJ1-1; D is ambiguous. Germline V gene lookup returns CDR1 LGHDT and CDR2 YNNKEL (reference sequence). The CDR3 loop spans 13 amino acids. V was pared by 1 base and J by 11 bases, with 14 bases between. CDR3 residues: CASSQAGATAAFF. The CDR3, as DNA: TGTGCCAGCAGCCAAGCGGGCGCCACAGCGGCTTTCTTT.

Concerning this clonotype: At one end, the junction sequence differs from germline, possibly due to a read error. The chain employs TRBV20-1 and TRBJ1-1; no clear D. CDR1 and CDR2 (germline): DFQATT, SNEGSKA (reference sequence). This CDR3 contains 15 residues. In DNA form, the CDR3 reads TGCAGTGCCAGAGGGCCCGCGGCGGTGAACACTGAAGCTTTCTTT. It encodes CSARGPAAVNTEAFF.

The chain combines TRBV7-2 with TRBJ2-3; D may correspond to TRBD1 or TRBD2 (5 bases each). CDR3 length: 15 residues. Germline V gives CDR1 SGHTA, CDR2 FQGNSA. With 5 bases removed from V and 3 bases from J, the gap between germline ends came to 15 bases. The chain's CDR3 is CASSREGWNTDTQYF. In nucleotides, the CDR3 is TGTGCCAGCAGCCGCGAGGGGTGGAATACAGATACGCAGTATTTT.

This clonotype has just a few counts. This chain's CDR3 is CSARDVSTQHF. The CDR3 DNA reads TGCAGTGCTAGAGACGTTTCTACCCAGCATTTT. The chain uses TRBV20-1 and TRBJ1-5; D is uncertain. CDR3 size: 11 residues. CDR1 and CDR2 (germline): DFQATT, SNEGSKA (reference sequence). V was pared by 0 bases and J by 11 bases, with 8 bases between.

This clonotype was seen ten or more times. Germline is not matched at one junction end, which may reflect a read error. J is TRBJ2-5 and V is TRBV7-7, with D maybe TRBD2 (6 bases). Germline V gives CDR1 SSHAT, CDR2 FNYEAQ (reference sequence). The CDR3 runs to 15 residues. As DNA, the CDR3 is TGTGCTAGCAGCTTAGGAGGGCAGGTTCAAGAGACCCAGTACTTC. This gives the protein CASSLGGQVQETQYF.

This clonotype was recorded a few times. The gene calls are TRBV6-5 and TRBJ1-2; no clear D. Trimming shortened V by 0 bases and J by 4 bases, and 9 bases separated the two germline ends. The germline V gene has CDR1 MNHEY and CDR2 SVGAGI. The CDR3 consists of 14 residues. The CDR3 here is CASSYSSVGYGYTF. As DNA, the CDR3 is TGTGCCAGCAGTTACTCCTCAGTTGGCTATGGCTACACCTTC.

This clonotype was seen at least ten times. The V and J genes are TRBV20-1 and TRBJ2-5; D is ambiguous. Trimming pared 3 bases from V and 2 bases from J, leaving 4 bases between. This CDR3 comprises 11 residues. CDR1 is DFQATT and CDR2 is SNEGSKA in the germline V gene (reference sequence). DNA for the CDR3: TGCAGTGCTAGGCGGCAAGAGACCCAGTACTTC. Encoded protein: CSARRQETQYF.

This chain links TRBV27 with TRBJ2-7, with a weak D call TRBD2 (5 bases). The CDR3 loop spans 14 amino acids. Trimming removed 2 bases at V and 6 bases at J, with 14 bases between. The germline V gene has CDR1 MNHEY and CDR2 SMNVEV (reference sequence). The CDR3 loop is CASSLKGSRGEQYF. The CDR3 DNA reads TGTGCCAGCAGTTTAAAGGGTTCCCGGGGCGAGCAGTACTTC.

This clonotype was seen a few times. V gene TRBV12-3 or TRBV12-4 combines with J gene TRBJ2-1, with 11 bases lining up with TRBD2. J gave up 10 bases and V 5 bases, and 10 bases lay outside the gene matches. CDR3 length: 15 amino acids. The CDR3 protein is CASSPGTSGLLEQFF. The CDR3 coding sequence is TGTGCCAGCAGTCCCGGGACTAGCGGACTATTAGAGCAGTTCTTC.

V and J are TRBV5-6 and TRBJ2-5; D not resolved. Matching the DNA end better, TRBJ2-1 makes the J call doubtful. The germline V gene encodes CDR1 SGHDT and CDR2 YYEEEE. This CDR3 comprises 12 residues. CDR3 in DNA: TGTGCCAGCATCCTGAAAGGAAATGAGCAGTTCTTC. Residues: CASILKGNEQFF.

The chain has TRBV20-1 and TRBJ1-1; tentatively, D is TRBD1 (5 bases). Germline V gene sequence: CDR1 DFQATT, CDR2 SNEGSKA (reference sequence). V was clipped by 6 bases and J by 1 base, with 15 bases between them. The CDR3 length is 14 residues. The CDR3 reads CSANRPPGNTEAFF. CDR3 in DNA: TGCAGTGCGAACAGGCCCCCGGGGAACACTGAAGCTTTCTTT.

The table lists this clonotype with many counts. The chain links TRBV5-1 to TRBJ2-3; no firm D call. The length of the CDR3 is 14 residues. The germline V gene has CDR1 SGHRS and CDR2 YFSETQ. The V end lost 1 base, the J end lost 0 bases, and 6 bases lay between the germline ends. CDR3 sequence reads: CASSLSQSTDTQYF. In nucleotides, the CDR3 is TGCGCCAGCAGCTTGTCGCAGAGCACAGATACGCAGTATTTT.

V gene TRBV20-1 combines with J gene TRBJ2-5, with D tentatively TRBD2 (5 bases). The V end lost 4 bases, the J end lost 3 bases, and 12 bases lay between the germline ends. Germline CDR1 is DFQATT and CDR2 is SNEGSKA (reference sequence). This CDR3 contains 13 residues. In DNA, the CDR3 is TGCAGTGCTACCAAGCGGAGAGAAGAGACCCAGTACTTC. Amino acid sequence: CSATKRREETQYF.

This clonotype has more than one count but fewer than ten. This chain connects TRBV12-5 to TRBJ2-7; D gene unclear. CDR1 is LGHNT, CDR2 FRNRAP, per germline. The CDR3 runs 12 residues. V was clipped by 6 bases and J by 2 bases, with 8 bases between them. In DNA form, the CDR3 reads TGTGCTAGTGGACGGTCGCCCTACGAGCAGTACTTC. The encoded protein is CASGRSPYEQYF.

This clonotype came up a few times. Without the conserved terminal phenylalanine or tryptophan, this CDR3 likely stems from a read error. The V and J genes are TRBV6-5 and TRBJ1-2; 10 nucleotides agree with TRBD1. CDR1 is MNHEY, CDR2 SVGAGI, per germline. The CDR3 length is 17 residues. Trimming at V came to 4 bases and at J to 1 base, leaving 9 bases not matched to a gene. CDR3 sequence (DNA): TGTGCCAGCAGTTCCGCCGGGACAGGGGACTTTAACTATGGCTACACCCTC. Its translation: CASSSAGTGDFNYGYTL.

As regards this clonotype: Its ends do not fully match the called genes, so a read error is possible. The chain joins TRBV29-1 to TRBJ2-7; 7 bases are a match to TRBD1. Per germline, CDR1 SQVTM and CDR2 ANQGSEA. The CDR3 contains 14 residues. The CDR3 DNA is TGCGGCGTTGATGGGGGCACAGGGGCCTACGAGCAGTACTTC. As protein: CGVDGGTGAYEQYF.

This clonotype was picked up a small number of times. The V call is TRBV9, the J call TRBJ2-1; D is uncertain. Gene TRBJ2-5 matches the end of the DNA better, so the J call may be wrong. The CDR3 loop spans 13 amino acids. Germline V gives CDR1 SGDLS, CDR2 YYNGEE. The CDR3 region has the DNA TGTGCCAGCAGCGTAGTAACGGGAGAGACCCAGTACTTC. Residues: CASSVVTGETQYF.

This clonotype has more than one count but fewer than ten. CDR3 sequence (DNA): TGTGCCAGCAGTCGGACGGCCGCGGTAAATAGCAATCAGCCCCAGCATTTT. Translation gives CASSRTAAVNSNQPQHF. This rearrangement joins TRBV12-3 or TRBV12-4 to TRBJ1-5; the D is unclear. The CDR3 covers 17 residues. Trimming cost V 5 bases and J 0 bases, with 17 bases left between them.

This chain joins TRBV29-1 and TRBJ2-3, with TRBD1 identical over 7 bases. CDR3 length equals 16 residues. V was pared by 6 bases and J by 2 bases, with 14 bases of the junction left unmatched. CDR1 SQVTM and CDR2 ANQGSEA come from the germline V gene. The CDR3 DNA reads as TGCAGCGTATTAGAGGGGGCTGGGTTTCCCACAGATACGCAGTATTTT. Encoded protein: CSVLEGAGFPTDTQYF.

The rearrangement uses TRBV20-1 and TRBJ2-1; D is perhaps TRBD2 (6 bases). The germline V gene encodes CDR1 DFQATT and CDR2 SNEGSKA (reference sequence). The CDR3 is 15 residues long. V lost 0 bases to trimming and J lost 5 bases, with 14 bases between them. The CDR3 DNA is TGCAGTGCTAGAGAATCCGGACTACCAAACAATGAGCAGTTCTTC. This codes for CSARESGLPNNEQFF.

J is TRBJ1-1 and V is TRBV6-2 or TRBV6-3; the match to TRBD1 covers 7 bases. With V trimmed by 6 bases and J by 10 bases, 8 bases remained unmatched. The CDR3 is 12 residues long. The germline gives CDR1 MNHEY, CDR2 SVGEGT. This CDR3 is CASRRPGGRAFF. CDR3 coding DNA: TGTGCCAGCAGACGACCAGGGGGGAGAGCTTTCTTT.

In its sample, this clonotype was seen a few times. The chain joins TRBV20-1 to TRBJ2-7; 9 bases map to TRBD1. V lost 6 bases to trimming and J lost 1 base; unmatched junction nucleotides: 4. There are 13 residues in the CDR3. CDR1 and CDR2 (germline): DFQATT, SNEGSKA (reference sequence). The CDR3 spells CSAGQGTSYEQYF. The CDR3 region has the DNA TGCAGTGCCGGACAGGGGACGTCCTACGAGCAGTACTTC.

In its sample, this clonotype was seen a few times. A read error is possible here, since a much larger clone lies one base away. This chain links TRBV4-2 with TRBJ1-2, with TRBD1 matching over 8 bases. The length of the CDR3 is 14 residues. Germline lookup yields CDR1 LGHNA and CDR2 YNFKEQ. The CDR3 DNA is TGTGCCAACAGCCAGCCGGACAGGGTGCATGGCTACACCTTC. Translating gives CANSQPDRVHGYTF.

The rearrangement links TRBV12-3 or TRBV12-4 to TRBJ2-1; TRBD1 matches 8 bases. Trimming cost V 7 bases and J 6 bases; bases outside gene matches: 11. The CDR3 contains 15 residues. Here the CDR3 DNA reads TGTGCCAGCACCAGGGGGCAGGGGAAGGCCAATGAGCAGTTCTTC. Amino acid sequence: CASTRGQGKANEQFF.